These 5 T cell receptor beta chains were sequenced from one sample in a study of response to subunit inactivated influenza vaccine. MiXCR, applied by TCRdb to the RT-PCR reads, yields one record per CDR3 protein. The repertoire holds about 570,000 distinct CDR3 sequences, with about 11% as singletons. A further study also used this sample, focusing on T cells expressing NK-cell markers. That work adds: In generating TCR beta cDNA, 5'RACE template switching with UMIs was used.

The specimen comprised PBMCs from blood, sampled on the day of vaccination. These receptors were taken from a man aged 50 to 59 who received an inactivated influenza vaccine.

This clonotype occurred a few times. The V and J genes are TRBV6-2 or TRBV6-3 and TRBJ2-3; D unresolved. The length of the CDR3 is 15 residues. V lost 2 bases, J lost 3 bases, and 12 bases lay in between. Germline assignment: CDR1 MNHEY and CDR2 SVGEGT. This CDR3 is CASSYRAYRTDTQYF. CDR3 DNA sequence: TGTGCCAGCAGTTACAGGGCCTACCGGACAGATACGCAGTATTTT.

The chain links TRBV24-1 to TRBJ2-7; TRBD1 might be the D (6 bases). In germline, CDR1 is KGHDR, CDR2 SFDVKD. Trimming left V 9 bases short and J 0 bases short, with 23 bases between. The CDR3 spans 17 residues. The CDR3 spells CATRNHNIWDISYEQYF. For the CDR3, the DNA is TGTGCCACCCGAAACCACAACATTTGGGACATCTCCTACGAGCAGTACTTC.

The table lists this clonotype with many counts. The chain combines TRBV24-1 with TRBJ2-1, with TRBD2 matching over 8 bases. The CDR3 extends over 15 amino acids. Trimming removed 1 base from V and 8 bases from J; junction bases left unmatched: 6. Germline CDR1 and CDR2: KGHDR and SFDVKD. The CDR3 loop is CATSDLSLAGDEQFF. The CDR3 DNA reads TGTGCCACCAGTGATTTATCGCTAGCGGGTGATGAGCAGTTCTTC.

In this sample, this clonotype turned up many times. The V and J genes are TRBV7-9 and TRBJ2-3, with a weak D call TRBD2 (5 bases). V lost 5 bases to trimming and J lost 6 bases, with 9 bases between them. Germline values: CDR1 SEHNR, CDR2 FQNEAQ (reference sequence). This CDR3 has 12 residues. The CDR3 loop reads CASSPSGDTQYF. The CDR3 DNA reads TGTGCCAGCAGCCCATCGGGGGATACGCAGTATTTT. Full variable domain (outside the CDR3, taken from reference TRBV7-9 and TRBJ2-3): DTGVSQNPRHKITKRGQNVTFRCDPISEHNRLYWYRQTLGQGPEFLTYFQNEAQLEKSRLLSDRFSAERPKGSFSTLEIQRTEQGDSAMYLCASSPSGDTQYFGPGTRLTVL.

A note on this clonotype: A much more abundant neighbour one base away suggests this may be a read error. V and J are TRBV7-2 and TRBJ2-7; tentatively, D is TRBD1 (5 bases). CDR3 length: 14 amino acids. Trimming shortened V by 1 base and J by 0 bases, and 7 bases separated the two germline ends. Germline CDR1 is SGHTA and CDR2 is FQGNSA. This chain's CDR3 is CASSLGQYSYEQYF. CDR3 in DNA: TGTGCCAGCAGCTTAGGACAGTACTCCTACGAGCAGTACTTC.